This T cell receptor beta chain came from a study of blood T cell repertoires in COVID-19. The CDR3 sequence is 17 residues long. Trimming took 3 bases from V and 6 from J, leaving 23 bases between them. Germline V gene data show CDR1 as KGHSH and CDR2 as LQKENI. Sequenced by immunoSEQ multiplex PCR; TCRdb stores in-frame clones only, minus some. The data hold around 200,000 clones, with less than 90% observed a single time. The chain combines TRBV18 with TRBJ1-1; possible D gene TRBD1, 6 bases. This receptor was identified in a woman in her forties or fifties with acute or convalescent COVID-19. Input material: peripheral blood. CDR3 coding DNA: TGTGCCAGCTCACCCCAGAGTCCTATAAACAGGGTTGCTGAAGCTTTCTTT. This sequence encodes CASSPQSPINRVAEAFF.